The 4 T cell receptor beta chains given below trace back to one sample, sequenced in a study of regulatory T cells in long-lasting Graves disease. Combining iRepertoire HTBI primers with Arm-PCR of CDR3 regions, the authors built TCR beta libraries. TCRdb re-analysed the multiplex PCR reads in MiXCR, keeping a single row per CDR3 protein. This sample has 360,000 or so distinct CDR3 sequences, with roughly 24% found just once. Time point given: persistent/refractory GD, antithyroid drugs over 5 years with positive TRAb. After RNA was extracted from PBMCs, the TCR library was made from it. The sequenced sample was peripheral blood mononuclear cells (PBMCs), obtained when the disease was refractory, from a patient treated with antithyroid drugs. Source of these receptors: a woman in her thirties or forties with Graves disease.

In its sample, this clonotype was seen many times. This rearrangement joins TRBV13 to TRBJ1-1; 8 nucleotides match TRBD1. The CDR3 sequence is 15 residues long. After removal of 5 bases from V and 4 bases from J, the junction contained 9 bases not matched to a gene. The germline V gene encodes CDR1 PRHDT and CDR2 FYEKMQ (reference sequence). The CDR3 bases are TGTGCCAGCAGCGTAAACAGGGGGAGAGGCACTGAAGCTTTCTTT. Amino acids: CASSVNRGRGTEAFF.

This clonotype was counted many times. The CDR3: CASRGQGGTGELFF. Written as DNA, the CDR3 is TGTGCCAGCAGGGGACAGGGAGGGACCGGGGAGCTGTTTTTT. This chain uses TRBV28 with TRBJ2-2, with 9 bases that match TRBD1. The V and J ends lost 6 bases and 5 bases, in that order; junction bases with no gene match: 4. Germline CDR1 MDHEN, CDR2 SYDVKM. The CDR3 has 14 residues.

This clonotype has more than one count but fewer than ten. CDR3 nucleotides: TGCGCCAGCAGCTTCTGGGGACTAGCCCTCCCCTTTTGGACCGGGGAGCTGTTTTTT. Residues: CASSFWGLALPFWTGELFF. The chain combines TRBV5-1 with TRBJ2-2, with 9 bases fitting TRBD2. Germline values: CDR1 SGHRS, CDR2 YFSETQ. Unmatched junction bases numbered 16, after V lost 2 bases and J lost 5 bases. The CDR3 runs to 19 residues. Looking up the rest from reference TRBV5-1 and TRBJ2-2 gives the full variable domain: KAGVTQTPRYLIKTRGQQVTLSCSPISGHRSVSWYQQTPGQGLQFLFEYFSETQRNKGNFPGRFSGRQFSNSRSEMNVSTLELGDSALYLCASSFWGLALPFWTGELFFGEGSRLTVL.

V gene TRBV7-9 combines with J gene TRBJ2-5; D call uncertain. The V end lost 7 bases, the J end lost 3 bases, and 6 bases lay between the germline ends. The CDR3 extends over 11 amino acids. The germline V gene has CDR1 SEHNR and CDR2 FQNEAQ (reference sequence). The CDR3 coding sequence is TGTGCCAGCACCCAAAAAGAGACCCAGTACTTC. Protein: CASTQKETQYF.